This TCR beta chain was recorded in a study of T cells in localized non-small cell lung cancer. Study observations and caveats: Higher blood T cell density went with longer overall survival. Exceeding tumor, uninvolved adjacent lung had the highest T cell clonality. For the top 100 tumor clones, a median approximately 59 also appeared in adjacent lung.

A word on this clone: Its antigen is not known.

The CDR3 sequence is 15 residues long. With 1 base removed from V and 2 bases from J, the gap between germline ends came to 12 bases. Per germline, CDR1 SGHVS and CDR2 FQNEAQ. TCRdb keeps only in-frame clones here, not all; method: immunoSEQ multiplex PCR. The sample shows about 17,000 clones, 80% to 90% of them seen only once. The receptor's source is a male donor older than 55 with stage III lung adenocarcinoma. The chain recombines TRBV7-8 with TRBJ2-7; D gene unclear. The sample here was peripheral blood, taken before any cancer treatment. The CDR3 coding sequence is TGTGCCAGCAGCTTAGAGCTGGGAAGAACCTACGAGCAGTACTTC. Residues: CASSLELGRTYEQYF.